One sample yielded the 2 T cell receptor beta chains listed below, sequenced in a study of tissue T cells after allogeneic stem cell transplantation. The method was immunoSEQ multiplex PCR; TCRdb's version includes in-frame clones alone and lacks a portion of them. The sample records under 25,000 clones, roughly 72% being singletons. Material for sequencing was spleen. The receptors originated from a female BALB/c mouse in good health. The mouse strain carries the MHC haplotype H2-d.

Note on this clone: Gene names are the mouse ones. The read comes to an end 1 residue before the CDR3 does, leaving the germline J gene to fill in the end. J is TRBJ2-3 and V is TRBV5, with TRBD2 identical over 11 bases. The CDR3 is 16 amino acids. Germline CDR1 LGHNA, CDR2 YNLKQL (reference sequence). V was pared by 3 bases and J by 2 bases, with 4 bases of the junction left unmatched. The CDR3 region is CASSHGLGGIAETLYF. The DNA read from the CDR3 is TGTGCCAGCAGCCATGGACTGGGGGGTATTGCAGAAACGCTGTAT.

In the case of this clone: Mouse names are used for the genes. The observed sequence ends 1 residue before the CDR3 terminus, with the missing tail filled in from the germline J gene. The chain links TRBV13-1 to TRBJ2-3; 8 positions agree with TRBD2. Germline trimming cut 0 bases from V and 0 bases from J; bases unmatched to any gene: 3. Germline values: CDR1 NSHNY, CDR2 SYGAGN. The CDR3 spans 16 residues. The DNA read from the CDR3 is TGTGCCAGCAGTGATGAGGGGGGGGCGAGTGCAGAAACGCTGTAT. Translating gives CASSDEGGASAETLY. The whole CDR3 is CASSDEGGASAETLYF.